The 6 T cell receptor beta chains below all came from one sample that was sequenced in a study of radiotherapy plus CTLA-4 blockade in lung cancer. Sequenced by immunoSEQ multiplex PCR; TCRdb stores in-frame clones only, minus some. This sample carries some 60,000 clones, about 80% of them seen once, and the ten largest clones take 3.5% to 4%. The material sequenced was peripheral blood, taken from a patient treated with radiotherapy plus ipilimumab. Receptors originate from a human donor with non-small cell lung cancer who had a partial response to radiotherapy plus ipilimumab.

The genes are TRBV7-2 and TRBJ1-6; D gene ambiguous. The V end was cut by 1 base, the J end by 0 bases, with 7 bases between. Germline CDR1 SGHTA, CDR2 FQGNSA. The CDR3 is 16 residues long. The CDR3 spells CASSLGLSSYNSPLHF. CDR3 nucleotide sequence: TGTGCCAGCAGCTTAGGACTGAGCTCCTATAATTCACCCCTCCACTTT.

The chain combines TRBV6-5 with TRBJ1-5; 9 nucleotides line up with TRBD1. Trimming removed 6 bases from V and 5 bases from J; junction bases left unmatched: 8. The CDR3 has 15 residues. From germline, CDR1 is MNHEY and CDR2 SVGAGI. This chain's CDR3 is CASRDTGGRDQPQHF. CDR3 nucleotide sequence: TGTGCCAGCAGGGATACAGGGGGCCGCGATCAGCCCCAGCATTTT.

The chain couples TRBV28 to TRBJ2-7; weak D call: TRBD1 (5 bases). The CDR3 length is 13 residues. Germline loops: CDR1 MDHEN, CDR2 SYDVKM. Trimming removed 7 bases at V and 3 bases at J, with 13 bases between. The CDR3 sequence: CASTGGAYYEQYF. CDR3 sequence (DNA): TGTGCCAGCACCGGTGGGGCCTACTACGAGCAGTACTTC.

The table lists this clone with a count of one. The chain recombines TRBV19 with TRBJ2-1; TRBD1 matches 10 bases. This CDR3 spans 15 amino acids. The J segment lost 10 bases and the V segment lost 4 bases, leaving 10 bases of the junction unmatched. CDR1 LNHDA and CDR2 SQIVND come from the germline V gene (reference sequence). The CDR3 nucleotides are TGTGCCAGTAGTACCCCTGGGGGGGGACAGGGGGAGCAGTTCTTC. It translates to CASSTPGGGQGEQFF.

Notes on this clone: Other DNA sequences of this sample code for an identical CDR3. V is TRBV9 and J is TRBJ2-1; no definite D call. Trimming left V 3 bases short and J 5 bases short, with 3 bases between. CDR1 and CDR2 from the germline V gene are SGDLS and YYNGEE. CDR3 size: 11 residues. The CDR3 here is CASSANNEQFF. The CDR3 DNA follows: TGTGCCAGCAGCGCAAACAATGAGCAGTTCTTC.

The chain has TRBV5-6 and TRBJ2-3; 15 positions agree with TRBD2. The V gene's germline CDR1 is SGHDT and CDR2 YYEEEE. This CDR3 spans 19 amino acids. The ends lost 3 bases at V and 4 bases at J; junction bases unmatched: 12. The CDR3 region has the DNA TGTGCCAGCAGCTCAGTACCTGGACTAGCGGGGGGGTATGCAGATACGCAGTATTTT. Translation gives CASSSVPGLAGGYADTQYF.